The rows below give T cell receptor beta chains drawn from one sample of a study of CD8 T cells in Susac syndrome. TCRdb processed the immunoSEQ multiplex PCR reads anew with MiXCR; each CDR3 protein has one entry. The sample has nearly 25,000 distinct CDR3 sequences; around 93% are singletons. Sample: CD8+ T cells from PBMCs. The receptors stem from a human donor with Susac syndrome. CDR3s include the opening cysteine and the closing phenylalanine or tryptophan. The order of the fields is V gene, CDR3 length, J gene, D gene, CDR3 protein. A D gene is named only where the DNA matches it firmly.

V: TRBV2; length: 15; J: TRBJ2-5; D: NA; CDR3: CASTRSAGVQETQYF
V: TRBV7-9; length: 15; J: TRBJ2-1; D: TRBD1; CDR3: CASSWGPTGPNEQFF
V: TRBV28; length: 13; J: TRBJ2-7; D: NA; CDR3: CASSSTLIYEQYF
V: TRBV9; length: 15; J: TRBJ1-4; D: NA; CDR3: CASSASEGLNEKLFF
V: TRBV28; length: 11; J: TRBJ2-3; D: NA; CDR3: CASSHTDTQYF
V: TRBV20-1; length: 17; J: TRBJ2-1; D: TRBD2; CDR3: CSARERLAGALYNEQFF
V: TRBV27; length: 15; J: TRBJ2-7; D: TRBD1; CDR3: CASSLFWTGNYEQYF
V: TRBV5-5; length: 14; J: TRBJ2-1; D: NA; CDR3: CASSADSSYNEQFF
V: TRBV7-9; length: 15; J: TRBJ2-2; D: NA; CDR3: CASSLIQGKFGELFF
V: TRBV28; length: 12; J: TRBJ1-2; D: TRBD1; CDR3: CAGQGQGQGYTF
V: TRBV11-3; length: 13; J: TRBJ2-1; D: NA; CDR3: CASSLGLYNEQFF
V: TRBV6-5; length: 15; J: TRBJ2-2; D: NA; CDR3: CASTSLQGPTGELFF
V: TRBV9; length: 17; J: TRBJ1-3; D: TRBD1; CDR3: CASSAHGTADSGNTIYF
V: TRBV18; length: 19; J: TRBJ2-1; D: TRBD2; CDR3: CASSPIGTSGGAVYNEQFF
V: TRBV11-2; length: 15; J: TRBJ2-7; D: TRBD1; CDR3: CASSQGQGNEYEQYF
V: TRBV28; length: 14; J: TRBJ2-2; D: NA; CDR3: CASSLSVNTGELFF
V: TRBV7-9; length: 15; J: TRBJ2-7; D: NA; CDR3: CASSLGPGPLGEQYF
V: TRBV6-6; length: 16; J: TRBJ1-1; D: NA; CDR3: CASSYALETPNTEAFF
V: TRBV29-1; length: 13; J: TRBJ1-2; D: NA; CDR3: CSVDQNSRDGYTF
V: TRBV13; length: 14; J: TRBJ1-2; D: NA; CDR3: CASSLGRIPYGYTF
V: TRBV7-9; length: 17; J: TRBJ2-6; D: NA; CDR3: CASSSPYGESGANVLTF
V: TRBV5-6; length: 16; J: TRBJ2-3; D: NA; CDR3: CASSLFDIRRTDTQYF
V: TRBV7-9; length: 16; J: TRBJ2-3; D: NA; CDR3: CASSLALAGARDTQYF
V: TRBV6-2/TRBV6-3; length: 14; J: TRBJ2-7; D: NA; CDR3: CASSYPVGEFEQYF
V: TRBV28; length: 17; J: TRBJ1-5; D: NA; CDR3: CASSLEVTELSNQPQHF
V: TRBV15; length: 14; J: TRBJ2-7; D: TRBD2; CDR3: CATSSRTSSHEQYF
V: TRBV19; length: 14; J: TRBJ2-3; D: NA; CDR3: CASSQTPSTDTQYF
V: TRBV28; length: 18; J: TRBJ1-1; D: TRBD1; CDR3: CASSLMGFSGGANTEAFF